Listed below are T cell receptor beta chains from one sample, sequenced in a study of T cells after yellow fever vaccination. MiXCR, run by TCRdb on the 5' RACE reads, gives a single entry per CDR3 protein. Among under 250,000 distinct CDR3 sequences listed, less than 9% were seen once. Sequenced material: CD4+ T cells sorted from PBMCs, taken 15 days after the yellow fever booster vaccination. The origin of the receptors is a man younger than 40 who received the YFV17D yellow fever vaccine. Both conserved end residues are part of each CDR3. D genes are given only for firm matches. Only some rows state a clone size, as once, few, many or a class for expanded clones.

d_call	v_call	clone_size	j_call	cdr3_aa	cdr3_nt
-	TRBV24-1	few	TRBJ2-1	CATSGGGSYNEQFF	TGTGCCACCAGTGGTGGAGGCTCCTACAATGAGCAGTTCTTC
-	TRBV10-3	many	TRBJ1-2	CAISGQGANYGYTF	TGTGCCATCAGTGGTCAGGGCGCTAACTATGGCTACACCTTC
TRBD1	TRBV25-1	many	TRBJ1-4	CASREDRGFGEKLFF	TGTGCCAGCAGGGAAGACAGGGGTTTTGGTGAAAAACTGTTTTTT
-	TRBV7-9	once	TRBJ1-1	CASSSWEAEAFF	TGTGCCAGCAGCTCTTGGGAGGCTGAAGCTTTCTTT
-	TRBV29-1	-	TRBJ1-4	CSTRDNEKLFF	TGCAGCACCCGGGACAACGAAAAACTGTTTTTT
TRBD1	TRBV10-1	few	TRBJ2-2	CASSAGGSTGELFF	TGCGCCAGCAGTGCAGGGGGATCAACTGGGGAGCTGTTTTTT
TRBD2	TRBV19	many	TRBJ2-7	CASSTSGTSGYYEQYF	TGTGCCAGTAGTACATCCGGGACTAGCGGATACTACGAGCAGTACTTC
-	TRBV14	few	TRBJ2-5	CASSPQSSPYF	TGTGCCAGCAGCCCCCAGTCGTCCCCTTACTTC
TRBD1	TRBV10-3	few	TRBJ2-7	CAISERWDRGSDEQYF	TGTGCCATCAGTGAGCGATGGGACAGGGGTAGCGACGAGCAGTACTTC
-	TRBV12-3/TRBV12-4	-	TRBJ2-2	CASSLVPRSAGELFF	TGTGCCAGCAGTTTGGTCCCCCGGTCGGCCGGGGAGCTGTTTTTT
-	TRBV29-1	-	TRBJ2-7	CSVTGTVTYEQYF	TGCAGCGTTACCGGGACGGTCACCTACGAGCAGTACTTC
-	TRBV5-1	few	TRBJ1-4	CASSPAGANEKLFF	TGCGCCAGCAGCCCGGCGGGAGCTAATGAAAAACTGTTTTTT
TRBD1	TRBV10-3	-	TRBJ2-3	CAISNRDRKTDTQYF	TGTGCCATCAGCAACCGGGACAGGAAGACAGATACGCAGTATTTT
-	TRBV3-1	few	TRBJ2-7	CASIGTGEQYF	TGTGCCAGCATCGGCACTGGGGAGCAGTACTTC
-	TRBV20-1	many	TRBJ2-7	CSATRASEDSYEQYF	TGCAGTGCTACTCGCGCTAGCGAGGATTCCTACGAGCAGTACTTC
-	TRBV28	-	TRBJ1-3	CASSPGGGYSGNTIYF	TGTGCCAGCAGTCCTGGGGGGGGATACTCTGGAAACACCATATATTTT
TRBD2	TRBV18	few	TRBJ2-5	CASSPGAGAVGTQYF	TGTGCCAGCTCACCAGGAGCGGGGGCCGTAGGGACCCAGTACTTC
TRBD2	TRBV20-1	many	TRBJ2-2	CSARGAGRGSGRPNTGELFF	TGCAGTGCTAGAGGTGCAGGGCGGGGTAGCGGGAGACCCAACACCGGGGAGCTGTTTTTT
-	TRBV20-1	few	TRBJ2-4	CSARDIAKNIQYF	TGCAGTGCTCGAGACATAGCCAAAAACATTCAGTACTTC
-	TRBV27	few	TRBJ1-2	CASSLSPHGSMYGYTF	TGTGCCAGCAGTTTATCTCCCCACGGCTCGATGTATGGCTACACCTTC
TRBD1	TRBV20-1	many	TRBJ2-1	CSAGTGFEQFF	TGCAGTGCCGGGACAGGGTTTGAGCAGTTCTTC
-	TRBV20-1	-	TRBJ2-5	CSARKRIQETQYF	TGCAGTGCTAGAAAGCGGATCCAAGAGACCCAGTACTTC
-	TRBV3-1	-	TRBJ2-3	CASRSSDTQYF	TGTGCCAGCCGAAGCTCGGATACGCAGTATTTT